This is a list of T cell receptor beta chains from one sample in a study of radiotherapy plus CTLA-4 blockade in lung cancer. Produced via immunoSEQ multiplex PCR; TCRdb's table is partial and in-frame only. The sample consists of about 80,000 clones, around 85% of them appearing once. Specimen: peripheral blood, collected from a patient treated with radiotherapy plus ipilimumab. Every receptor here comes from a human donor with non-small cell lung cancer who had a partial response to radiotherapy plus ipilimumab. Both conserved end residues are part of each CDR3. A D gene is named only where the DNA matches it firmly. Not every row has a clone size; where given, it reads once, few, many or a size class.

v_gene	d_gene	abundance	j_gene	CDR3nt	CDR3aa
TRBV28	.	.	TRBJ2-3	TGTGCCAGCAGTTTGGGGGCGGGAGGCACAGATACGCAGTATTTT	CASSLGAGGTDTQYF
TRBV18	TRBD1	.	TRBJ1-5	TGTGCCAGCTCACCTGCAGGGGGCGGTCAGCCCCAGCATTTT	CASSPAGGGQPQHF
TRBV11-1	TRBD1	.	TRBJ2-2	TGTGCCAGCAGCCCGGGGGGGCGACAGGGGGCTTCTTCCGGGGAGCTGTTTTTT	CASSPGGRQGASSGELFF
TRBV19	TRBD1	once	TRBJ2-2	TGTGCCAGTAGTATAGATGGGACAGGGGGCACCGGGGAGCTGTTTTTT	CASSIDGTGGTGELFF
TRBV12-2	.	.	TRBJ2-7	TGTGCAAGTCGCTTACAGGGACAGGATAACTACGAGCAGTACTTC	CASRLQGQDNYEQYF
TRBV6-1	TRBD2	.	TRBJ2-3	TGTGCCAGCACCCCCTTCGCGGGAGGGGTGGATACGCAGTATTTT	CASTPFAGGVDTQYF
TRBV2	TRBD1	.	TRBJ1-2	TGTGCCAGCAGTTGGACAGGGCGAGCTAACTATGGCTACACCTTC	CASSWTGRANYGYTF
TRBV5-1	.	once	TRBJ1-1	TGCGCCAGCAGCTCCCCCGACAGATCAAACACTGAAGCTTTCTTT	CASSSPDRSNTEAFF
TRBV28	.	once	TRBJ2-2	TGTGCCAGCAGTTTATTAACTCTGGCAGGGAACACCGGGGAGCTGTTTTTT	CASSLLTLAGNTGELFF
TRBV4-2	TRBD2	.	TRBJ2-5	TGTGCCAGCAGCCAAGAGCCTAGCGGACAAGAGACCCAGTACTTC	CASSQEPSGQETQYF
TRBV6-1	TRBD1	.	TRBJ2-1	TGTGCCAGCAGTGAATCTGGGGACAGGGGGCTCTATGAGCAGTTCTTC	CASSESGDRGLYEQFF
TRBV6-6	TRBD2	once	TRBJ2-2	TGTGCCAGCAGGGGGTTTGGCGGGAGAAACACCGGGGAGCTGTTTTTT	CASRGFGGRNTGELFF
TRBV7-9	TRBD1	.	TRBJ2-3	TGTGCCAGCAGGCCGGGACAGGGGGCATCAGGTACGCAGTATTTT	CASRPGQGASGTQYF
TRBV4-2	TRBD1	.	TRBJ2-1	TGTGCCAGCAGCCAAGGTGAGACAGGGAGCAATGAGCAGTTCTTC	CASSQGETGSNEQFF
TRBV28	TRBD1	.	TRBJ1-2	TGTGCCAGCAGTTTGGGACAGGGGACATTTCGCTACACCTTC	CASSLGQGTFRYTF
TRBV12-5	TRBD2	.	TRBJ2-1	TGTGCTAGTGGTTTGGTACAAAAACAATCCCACGGGAGCGGGAGGGGAGGGGGGAATGAGCAGTTCTTC	CASGLVQKQSHGSGRGGGNEQFF
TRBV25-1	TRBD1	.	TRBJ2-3	TGTTCGGCGGGACAGGGGACAGATACGCAGTATTTT	CSAGQGTDTQYF
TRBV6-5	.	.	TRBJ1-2	TGTGCCAGCAGAAAAGCGGGGATCGGCTATGGCTACACCTTC	CASRKAGIGYGYTF
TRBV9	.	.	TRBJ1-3	TGTGCCAGCAGCGTAACCGACAGAAGCTTAAACACCATATATTTT	CASSVTDRSLNTIYF
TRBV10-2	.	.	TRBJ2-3	TGCGCCAGCAGTGCTGGCACAGATACGCAGTATTTT	CASSAGTDTQYF
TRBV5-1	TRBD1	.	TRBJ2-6	TGCGCCAGCAGCTTAGGGACCGGGACAGGCCTCTCTGGGGCCAACGTCCTGACTTTC	CASSLGTGTGLSGANVLTF
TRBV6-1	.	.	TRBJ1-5	TGTGCCAGCAGTGAAGCCTCAGGTCAGCCCCAGCATTTT	CASSEASGQPQHF
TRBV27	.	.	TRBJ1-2	TGTGCCAGCAGTTTCCCAGGGGCCAATGGCTACACCTTC	CASSFPGANGYTF
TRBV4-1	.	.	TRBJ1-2	TGCGCCAGCAGCCAAGAATGGCGGGGTGAGAACTATGGCTACACCTTC	CASSQEWRGENYGYTF
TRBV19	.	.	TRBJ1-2	TGTGCCAGTAGTCCCCGAGGGGGGGGCGAAGCCTATGGCTACACCTTC	CASSPRGGGEAYGYTF
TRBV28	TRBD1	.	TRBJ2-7	TGTGCCAGCAGCGACATAAGGACAGGGGTTTCCTACGAGCAGTACTTC	CASSDIRTGVSYEQYF
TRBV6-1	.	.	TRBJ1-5	TGTGCCAGCACTCACCAAGGCGGTCAGCCCCAGCATTTT	CASTHQGGQPQHF